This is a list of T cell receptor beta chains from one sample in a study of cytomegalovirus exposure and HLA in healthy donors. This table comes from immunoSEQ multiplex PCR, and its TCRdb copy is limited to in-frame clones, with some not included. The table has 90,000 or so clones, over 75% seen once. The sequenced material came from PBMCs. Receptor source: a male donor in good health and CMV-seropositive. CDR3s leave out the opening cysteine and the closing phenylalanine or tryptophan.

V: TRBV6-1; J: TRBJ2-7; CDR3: ASSQPMTGVNEQY
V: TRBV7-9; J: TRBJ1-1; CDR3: ASSFTEVNTEAF
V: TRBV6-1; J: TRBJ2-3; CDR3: ASSAFRERGGLDTQY
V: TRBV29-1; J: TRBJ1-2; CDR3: SVVGGSGGYT
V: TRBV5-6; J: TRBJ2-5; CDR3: ASSYGSSSGGLETQY
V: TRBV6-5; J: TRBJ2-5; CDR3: ATFYQETQY
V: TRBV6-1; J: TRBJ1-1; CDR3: ASSEERGMNTEAF
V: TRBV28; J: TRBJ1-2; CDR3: ASSNNRVGGYT
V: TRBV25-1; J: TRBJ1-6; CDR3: ASSSEGSSNSPLH
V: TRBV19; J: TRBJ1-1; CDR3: ASSRNGMNTEAF
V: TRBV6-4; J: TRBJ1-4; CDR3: ASSAPGQGARYEKLF
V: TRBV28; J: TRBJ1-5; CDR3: ASGTGGPQPQH
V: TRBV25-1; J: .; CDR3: ASSEKGTGHYEQY
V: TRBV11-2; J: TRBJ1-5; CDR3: ASSLGQGRIQPQH
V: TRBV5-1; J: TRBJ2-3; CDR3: ASSSGLGTDTQY
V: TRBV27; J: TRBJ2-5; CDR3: ASSLGGVGETQY
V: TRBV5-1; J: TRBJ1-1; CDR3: ASSLGPGQGGTEAF
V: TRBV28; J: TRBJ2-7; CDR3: ATFYRRGSYEQY
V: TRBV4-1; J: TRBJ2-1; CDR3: ASSQDPSGKQF
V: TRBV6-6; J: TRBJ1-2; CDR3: ASRLKDRGHGYT
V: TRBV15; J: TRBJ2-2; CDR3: ATSRDWAGHINTGELF
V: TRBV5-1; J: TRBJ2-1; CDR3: ASSLGGSISYNEQF
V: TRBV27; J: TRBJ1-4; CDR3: ASSFGEKLF
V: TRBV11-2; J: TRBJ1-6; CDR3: ASSHGQHNSPLH
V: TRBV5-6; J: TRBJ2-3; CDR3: ASSLGTGVATDTQY
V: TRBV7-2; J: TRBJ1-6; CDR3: ASSIRDTHNSPLH
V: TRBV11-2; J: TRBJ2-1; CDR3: ASSLAAWLAGLDNEQF
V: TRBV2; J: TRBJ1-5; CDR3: ASSTGLLSNQPQH
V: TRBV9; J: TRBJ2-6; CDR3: ASSVGGGGGANVLT
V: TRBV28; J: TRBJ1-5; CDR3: ASSPTGVNQPQH
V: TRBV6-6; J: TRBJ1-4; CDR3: ASSPDRVFGKLF
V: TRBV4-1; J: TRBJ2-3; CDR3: ASSPHGQGADTQY
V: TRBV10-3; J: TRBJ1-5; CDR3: AISESIGGTGNQPQH
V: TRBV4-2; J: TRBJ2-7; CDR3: ASSQDVGQMSSYEQY
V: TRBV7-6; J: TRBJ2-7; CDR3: ASSLGRETYEQY
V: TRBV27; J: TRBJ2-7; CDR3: ASSFQGTEQY
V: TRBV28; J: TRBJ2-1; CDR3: ASSSTSGRDNEQF
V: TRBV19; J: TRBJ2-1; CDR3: ASSKPGQVYNEQF
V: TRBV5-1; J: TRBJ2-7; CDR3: ASKRLDTGSHSYEQY
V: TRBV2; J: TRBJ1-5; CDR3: ASSENRGVQPQH
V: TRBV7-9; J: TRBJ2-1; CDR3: ASSLAGVAYNEQF
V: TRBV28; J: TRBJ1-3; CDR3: ASSQGSGNTIY